This note documents a single TCR beta chain sequence. These data originate in a study of blood T cell repertoires in COVID-19. The method was immunoSEQ multiplex PCR; TCRdb's version includes in-frame clones alone and lacks a portion of them. The sample lists 60,000 to 65,000 clones; about 87% were seen once. The germline CDR1 and CDR2 sequences are SNHLY and FYNNEI. Trimming took off 2 bases at V and 8 bases at J, with 7 bases between the two ends. This CDR3 spans 13 amino acids. The TCR was taken from a human donor with active COVID-19. The donor label of this sample is uncertain. The chain carries TRBV2 and TRBJ1-6; D is possibly TRBD1 (5 bases). The sequenced sample consisted of peripheral blood. Here the CDR3 reads CASSEQGYSPLHF. As DNA, the CDR3 is TGTGCCAGCAGTGAACAGGGTTATTCACCCCTCCACTTT.